The 6 T cell receptor beta chains reported below all come from one sample, sequenced in a study of regulatory T cells in long-lasting Graves disease. Building the TCR beta libraries relied on iRepertoire HTBI primers, and CDR3 regions underwent Arm-PCR. TCRdb re-derived calls from the multiplex PCR reads in MiXCR, one entry per CDR3 protein. The sample has 350,000 to 400,000 distinct CDR3 sequences; 15% to 17% are singletons. Time point: newly diagnosed GD, antithyroid drugs for less than 3 months. Construction of the TCR library relied on RNA isolated from PBMCs. Source: peripheral blood mononuclear cells (PBMCs), taken at new diagnosis, from a patient treated with antithyroid drugs. These receptors originate from a female donor with Graves disease.

This clonotype was seen a handful of times. The V gene is TRBV4-1, the J gene TRBJ1-2, with a weak D call TRBD1 (5 bases). Germline assignment: CDR1 MGHRA and CDR2 YSYEKL. The CDR3 is 14 residues long. The ends were cut back, 1 base at V and 4 bases at J, with 10 bases in the middle. CDR3 amino acids: CASSQVSGGYGYTF. The CDR3 nucleotides read TGCGCCAGCAGCCAAGTGAGTGGGGGCTATGGCTACACCTTC.

This clonotype appeared many times. The genes are TRBV3-1 and TRBJ2-3; 7 bases are a match to TRBD1. The CDR3 spans 14 residues. V gave up 4 bases and J gave up 4 bases; unmatched junction bases: 5. Germline CDR1 reads LGHDT; CDR2 reads YNNKEL (reference sequence). CDR3: CASSRQGVADTQYF. The CDR3 nucleotides read TGTGCCAGCAGCCGACAGGGTGTGGCAGATACGCAGTATTTT.

The table lists this clonotype with a few counts. For the CDR3, the DNA is TGTGCCAGCAGCCCCTTGGGACTAGCGGGGGCCAACGTCCTGACTTTC. It translates to CASSPLGLAGANVLTF. The J gene is TRBJ2-6, the V gene TRBV7-3, with 10 nucleotides matching TRBD2. The junction had 5 bases not matched to a gene; V was cut back by 5 bases and J by 4 bases. The CDR3 runs to 16 residues. Germline V gene lookup returns CDR1 SGHTA and CDR2 FQGTGA.

This clonotype was seen only a few times. The chain has TRBV27 and TRBJ1-1; 7 nucleotides agree with TRBD1. V gave up 6 bases and J gave up 7 bases; unmatched junction bases: 5. Germline loops: CDR1 MNHEY, CDR2 SMNVEV (reference sequence). The CDR3 consists of 12 residues. The CDR3 reads CASSTGTVEAFF. As DNA, the CDR3 is TGTGCCAGCAGCACCGGGACAGTTGAAGCTTTCTTT.

This clonotype was detected many times. The rearrangement uses TRBV28 and TRBJ2-5; D tentatively fits TRBD1 or TRBD2 (5 bases each). In germline, CDR1 is MDHEN, CDR2 SYDVKM. The V and J ends lost 0 bases and 2 bases respectively, with 13 bases between them. The CDR3 runs 16 residues. The CDR3 spells CASSLWMAGRQETQYF. The CDR3 DNA reads as TGTGCCAGCAGTTTATGGATGGCAGGGAGACAAGAGACCCAGTACTTC.

Ten or more counts support this clonotype. V usage is TRBV30 and J usage is TRBJ2-1; 9 positions match TRBD2. J was trimmed by 8 bases and V by 0 bases; bases with no gene match: 8. CDR3 length: 15 residues. CDR1 and CDR2 from the germline V gene are GTSNPN and SVGIG (reference sequence). The CDR3 is CAWSVGAGGPDEQFF. Here the CDR3 DNA reads TGTGCCTGGAGTGTCGGGGCGGGAGGGCCCGATGAGCAGTTCTTC.